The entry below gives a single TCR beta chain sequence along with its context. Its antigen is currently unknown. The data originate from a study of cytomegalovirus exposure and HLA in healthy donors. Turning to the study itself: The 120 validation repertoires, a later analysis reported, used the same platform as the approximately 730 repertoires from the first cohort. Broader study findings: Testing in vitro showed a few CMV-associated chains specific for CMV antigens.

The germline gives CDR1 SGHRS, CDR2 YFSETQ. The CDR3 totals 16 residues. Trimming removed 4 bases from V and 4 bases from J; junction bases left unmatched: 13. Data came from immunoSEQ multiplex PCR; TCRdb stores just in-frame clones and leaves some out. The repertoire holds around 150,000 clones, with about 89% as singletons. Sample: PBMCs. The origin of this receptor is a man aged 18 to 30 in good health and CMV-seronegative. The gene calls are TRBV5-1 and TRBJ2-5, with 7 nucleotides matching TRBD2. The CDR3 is CASSTDERGLGETQYF. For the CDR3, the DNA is TGCGCCAGCAGCACCGATGAGCGGGGTTTAGGAGAGACCCAGTACTTC.